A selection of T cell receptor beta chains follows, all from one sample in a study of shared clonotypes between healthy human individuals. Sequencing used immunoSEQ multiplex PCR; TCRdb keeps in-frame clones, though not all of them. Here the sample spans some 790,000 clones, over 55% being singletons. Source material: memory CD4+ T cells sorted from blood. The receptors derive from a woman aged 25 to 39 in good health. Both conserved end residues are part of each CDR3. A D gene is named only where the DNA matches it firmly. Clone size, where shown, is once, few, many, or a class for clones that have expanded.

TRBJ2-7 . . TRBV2 TGTGCCAGCAGTGGGGCCCACGAGCAGTACTTC CASSGAHEQYF
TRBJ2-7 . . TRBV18 TGTGCCAGCTCACCGACCTTTTCCGGGAAATACGAGCAGTACTTC CASSPTFSGKYEQYF
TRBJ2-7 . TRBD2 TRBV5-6 TGTGCCAGCAGCTTTCGGGGGGACGCGGAGCAGTACTTC CASSFRGDAEQYF
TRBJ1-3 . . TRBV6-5 TGTGCCAGCAGCTATCAGAGTGGAAACACCATATATTTT CASSYQSGNTIYF
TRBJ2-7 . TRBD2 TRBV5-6 TGTGCCAGCAGTCGGACTAGCGGGGACGAGCAGTACTTC CASSRTSGDEQYF
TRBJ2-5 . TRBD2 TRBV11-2 TGTGCCAGCAGCCAAGCCGACGGGGGAGGGCAGACCCAGTACTTC CASSQADGGGQTQYF
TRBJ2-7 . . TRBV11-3 TGTGCCAGCAGCTTAGATAATGCCGAAGAGCAGTACTTC CASSLDNAEEQYF
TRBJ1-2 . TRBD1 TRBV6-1 TGTGCCAGCAGTGAAAGACGGACAGGGGCCTTC CASSERRTGAF
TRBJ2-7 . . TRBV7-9 TGTGCCAGCAGCTTAGACCCAATCCAGACCTACGAGCAGTACTTC CASSLDPIQTYEQYF
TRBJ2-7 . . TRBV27 TGTGCCAGCAGTTTAAGGCGGGCTAACTACGAGCAGTACTTC CASSLRRANYEQYF
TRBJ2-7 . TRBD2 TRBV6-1 TGTGCCAGCAGTGCCGGGTTGACTAGCGGGAGTGGGTACGAGCAGTACTTC CASSAGLTSGSGYEQYF
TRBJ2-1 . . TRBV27 TGTGCCAGCAGTTCTTACGGGAGCTCCTACAATGAGCAGTTCTTC CASSSYGSSYNEQFF
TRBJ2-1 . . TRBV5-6 TGTGCCAGCAGCTTGTTGGACTCGGTCTACAATGAGCAGTTCTTC CASSLLDSVYNEQFF
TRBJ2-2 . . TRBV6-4 TGTGCCAGCAGTGAGGCGGCAGACGACACCGGGGAGCTGTTTTTT CASSEAADDTGELFF
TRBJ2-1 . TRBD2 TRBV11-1 TGTGCCAGCAGAAATCCGGGACTAACCTCCTACAATGAGCAGTTCTTC CASRNPGLTSYNEQFF
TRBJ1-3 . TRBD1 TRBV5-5 TGTGCCAGCGAAACAGGGGGCCTTGGAAACACCATATATTTT CASETGGLGNTIYF
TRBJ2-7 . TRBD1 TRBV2 TGTGCCAGCAGTGAAGCAGGGGGACAGGGGGCTTACGAGCAGTACTTC CASSEAGGQGAYEQYF
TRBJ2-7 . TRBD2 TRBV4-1 TGCGCCAGCAGCCATCGAAGTAGGGGACTAGCGGGAGATTTGGGATACGAGCAGTACTTC CASSHRSRGLAGDLGYEQYF
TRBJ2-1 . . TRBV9 TGTGCCAGCAGCCCTCTTCGGTTTAGTTCCTACAATGAGCAGTTCTTC CASSPLRFSSYNEQFF
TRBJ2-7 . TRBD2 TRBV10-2 TGCGCCACAAGACTAGCGGGGGGAACCTCCTACGAGCAGTACTTC CATRLAGGTSYEQYF
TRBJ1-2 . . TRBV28 TGTGCCAGTGTACAGGGTGCCTCTAACTATGGCTACACCTTC CASVQGASNYGYTF
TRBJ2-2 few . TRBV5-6 TGTGCCAGCAGCTTGGAGCCAGGGACCGGGGAGCTGTTTTTT CASSLEPGTGELFF
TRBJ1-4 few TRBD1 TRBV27 TGTGCCAGCAGCCGGACAGGGGGCGCGTCGTATGAAAAACTGTTTTTT CASSRTGGASYEKLFF
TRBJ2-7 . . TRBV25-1 TGTGCCAGCGGGGACTCCTACGAGCAGTACTTC CASGDSYEQYF